The sequence of this TCR beta chain was determined in a study of T cell responses to AZD1222 COVID-19 vaccine. Looking at the study overall: Analyses pooled second doses at about 4 or about 12 weeks.

On this clone itself: Its cognate antigen is unknown.

The data were produced by immunoSEQ multiplex PCR, yet TCRdb's version contains in-frame clones alone and is incomplete. The table has fewer than 200,000 clones, 85% to 95% seen once. Germline trimming cut 1 base from V and 1 base from J; bases unmatched to any gene: 11. The CDR3 has 18 amino acids. Germline loops: CDR1 MNHNS, CDR2 SASEGT. Study results and caveats: Recipients of two AZD1222 doses showed rising Spike-specific TCR breadth and depth. Regions left unmutated in variants are reportedly the target of nearly half of spike-specific TCRs. Baseline testing showed seropositivity in only a handful of AZD1222 recipients.

V gene TRBV6-1 combines with J gene TRBJ2-3, with 7 bases that match TRBD1. Sequencing used peripheral blood, obtained on day 0 of AZD1222 vaccination. The source is an adult in good health. CDR3 loop: CASSEGVGRQGRTDTQYF. The CDR3, as DNA: TGTGCCAGCAGTGAAGGGGTAGGCAGACAGGGTCGCACAGATACGCAGTATTTT.